These 20 T cell receptor beta chains came from one sample sequenced in a study of T cell responses to AZD1222 COVID-19 vaccine (dated by TCRdb to the early 2020s). The library was prepared using the immunoSEQ multiplex PCR assay. TCRdb took over this immuneACCESS table, retaining in-frame rearrangements with V and J assigned. Such tables are incomplete; in checked studies, under half of the missing clones stem from an unresolved V gene, and the remainder is unexplained. This sample comprises roughly 180,000 clones, 94% of them detected only once. About 1.5% of the sample is taken by the ten largest. The time point tag for this specimen amounts to: about 28 days (+/-7) after the second vaccine dose. The sequencing here drew on peripheral blood, taken 28 days after the second AZD1222 dose. These receptors were collected from an adult who received the AZD1222 COVID-19 vaccine.

The genes are TRBV24-1 and TRBJ1-2; tentative D call: TRBD1 (6 bases). V was clipped by 2 bases and J by 6 bases, with 9 bases between them. This CDR3 is built from 13 residues. CDR1 is KGHDR and CDR2 is SFDVKD in the germline V gene. The CDR3 region is CATSDSAGDGYTF. The DNA for the CDR3 is TGTGCCACCAGTGATTCCGCAGGGGATGGCTACACCTTC.

The rearrangement uses TRBV18 and TRBJ2-7, with 11 positions matching TRBD1. Trimming took 1 base from V and 4 from J; bases not matched to a gene: 6. The CDR3 totals 16 residues. CDR1 is KGHSH, CDR2 LQKENI, per germline. The CDR3 is CASSPRTGGAEYEQYF. CDR3 coding DNA: TGTGCCAGCTCACCACGGACAGGGGGCGCTGAATACGAGCAGTACTTC.

This sequence joins TRBV28 and TRBJ2-1, with unresolved D. V was shortened by 4 bases and J by 9 bases, with 7 bases between the two germline ends. Germline CDR1 reads MDHEN; CDR2 reads SYDVKM. The CDR3 length is 11 residues. CDR3 sequence reads: CASSSAAEQFF. CDR3 nucleotide sequence: TGTGCCAGCAGTTCCGCGGCTGAGCAGTTCTTC.

In DNA, the CDR3 is TGTGCCAGCAGCGTAGAGGAAATTGGACTAGCGGAGTACAATGAGCAGTTCTTC. It codes for CASSVEEIGLAEYNEQFF. The chain links TRBV9 to TRBJ2-1, with 10 bases fitting TRBD2. From germline, CDR1 is SGDLS and CDR2 YYNGEE. CDR3 length: 18 amino acids. The V and J ends lost 0 bases and 4 bases, in that order; junction bases with no gene match: 10. Variable domain in full (rest from reference TRBV9 and TRBJ2-1): DSGVTQTPKHLITATGQRVTLRCSPRSGDLSVYWYQQSLDQGLQFLIQYYNGEERAKGNILERFSAQQFPDLHSELNLSSLELGDSALYFCASSVEEIGLAEYNEQFFGPGTRLTVL.

CDR3 protein: CASSASATSTDTQYF. The CDR3 coding sequence is TGTGCCAGCAGCGCGTCGGCGACTAGCACAGATACGCAGTATTTT. This rearrangement joins TRBV7-3 to TRBJ2-3; the D is unclear. The CDR3 contains 15 residues. Germline V gene lookup returns CDR1 SGHTA and CDR2 FQGTGA. V was shortened by 5 bases and J by 0 bases, with 12 bases between the two germline ends.

The genes are TRBV19 and TRBJ2-7, with D maybe TRBD2 (5 bases). Germline V CDR1 and CDR2: LNHDA, SQIVND (reference sequence). V lost 4 bases, J lost 3 bases, and 16 bases lay in between. This CDR3 has 15 residues. The CDR3 nucleotides read TGTGCCAGTAGTACAGATCTAAGGGAGTTCTACGAGCAGTACTTC. Translating gives CASSTDLREFYEQYF.

The chain recombines TRBV28 with TRBJ1-6, with TRBD1 as a possible D gene (5 bases). The CDR3 length is 14 residues. CDR1 is MDHEN, CDR2 SYDVKM, per germline. The V and J ends lost 5 bases and 4 bases respectively, with 9 bases between them. CDR3 bases: TGTGCCAGCAGTCGTACAGGTTATAATTCACCCCTCCACTTT. As protein: CASSRTGYNSPLHF.

The J gene is TRBJ2-7, the V gene TRBV4-1; a weak D match, TRBD1 (6 bases). The CDR3 is 15 amino acids. In germline, CDR1 is MGHRA, CDR2 YSYEKL. The V and J ends lost 2 bases and 2 bases respectively, with 13 bases between them. CDR3 in DNA: TGCGCCAGCAGCCAAACGGGACACATCACCTACGAGCAGTACTTC. Translated: CASSQTGHITYEQYF.

This chain connects TRBV11-1 to TRBJ2-5, with 8 bases fitting TRBD2. CDR1 is SGHAT, CDR2 FQDESV, per germline (reference sequence). CDR3 length equals 15 residues. V trimming: 6 bases; J trimming: 0 bases; junction bases outside the gene matches: 6. The CDR3 DNA sequence: TGTGCCAGCAGTCACGGGGGGGACTACCAAGAGACCCAGTACTTC. Protein product: CASSHGGDYQETQYF.

This clone has just one count. The chain employs TRBV6-2 or TRBV6-3 and TRBJ1-5; the match to TRBD1 covers 7 bases. Germline V gene data show CDR1 as MNHEY and CDR2 as SVGEGT. The CDR3 covers 13 residues. The ends lost 5 bases at V and 3 bases at J; junction bases unmatched: 1. The CDR3 DNA follows: TGTGCCAGCAGTGACAGGGACAATCAGCCCCAGCATTTT. Translated, it gives CASSDRDNQPQHF.

The chain recombines TRBV14 with TRBJ1-6, with D possibly TRBD1 on 5 matching bases. The germline V gene encodes CDR1 SGHDN and CDR2 FVKESK. The V end was cut by 4 bases, the J end by 7 bases, with 17 bases between. This CDR3 is 16 amino acids long. The CDR3 region is CASSPWGRGANSPLHF. The CDR3 DNA sequence: TGTGCCAGCAGCCCTTGGGGAAGAGGGGCCAATTCACCCCTCCACTTT.

This clone turned up a few times. The rearrangement links TRBV7-9 to TRBJ1-3; D unclear. Trimming stripped 6 bases from V and 0 bases from J, with 9 bases between. CDR1 and CDR2 (germline): SEHNR, FQNEAQ (reference sequence). The CDR3 runs 14 residues. Here the CDR3 reads CASRGMGSGNTIYF. The CDR3 nucleotides are TGTGCCAGCAGGGGAATGGGCTCTGGAAACACCATATATTTT.

The chain uses TRBV5-1 and TRBJ2-1; 11 bases fit TRBD2. Germline loops: CDR1 SGHRS, CDR2 YFSETQ. CDR3 length: 15 amino acids. The V segment lost 2 bases and the J segment 4 bases; nucleotides outside the gene matches: 2. The CDR3 spells CASSFTSGGYNEQFF. The DNA of the CDR3 is TGCGCCAGCAGCTTTACTAGCGGGGGATACAATGAGCAGTTCTTC.

This clone was observed once. This chain connects TRBV6-5 to TRBJ1-1; 7 bases map to TRBD1. Germline loops: CDR1 MNHEY, CDR2 SVGAGI. CDR3 length: 14 residues. Trimming at V came to 7 bases and at J to 7 bases, leaving 12 bases not matched to a gene. The CDR3 DNA sequence: TGTGCCAGCAAACGGGACAGAGGCCCTATTGAAGCTTTCTTT. It encodes CASKRDRGPIEAFF.

This clone was observed a handful of times. CDR3 in DNA: TGTGCCAGCAGCCGACGGGTGCTGGGGAACACTGAAGCTTTCTTT. Translated, it gives CASSRRVLGNTEAFF. The chain uses TRBV6-5 and TRBJ1-1; D unresolved. CDR1 and CDR2 from the germline V gene are MNHEY and SVGAGI. The CDR3 has 15 amino acids. The V gene lost 6 bases and the J gene lost 1 base, with 15 bases spanning the gap.

This clone showed up just once. V is TRBV4-3 and J is TRBJ2-3, with 10 bases fitting TRBD2. Losses at the gene ends were 0 bases for V and 5 bases for J; bases not matched to a gene: 2. CDR1 and CDR2 (germline): LGHNA, YSLEER. The CDR3 runs 15 residues. The CDR3 here is CASSQDRTSGDTQYF. Written as DNA, the CDR3 is TGCGCCAGCAGCCAAGATCGGACTAGCGGAGATACGCAGTATTTT.

This clone was detected only once. The chain carries TRBV2 and TRBJ2-5; the D gene could be TRBD1 or TRBD2 (5 bases each). Germline V CDR1 and CDR2: SNHLY, FYNNEI. Trimming took 4 bases from V and 14 from J, leaving 17 bases between them. The CDR3 is 12 amino acids. CDR3 DNA: TGTGCCAGCAGTGCCACCGGGACCCATAGTTACTTC. Its translation is CASSATGTHSYF. Variable domain in full (rest from reference TRBV2 and TRBJ2-5): EPEVTQTPSHQVTQMGQEVILRCVPISNHLYFYWYRQILGQKVEFLVSFYNNEISEKSEIFDDQFSVERPDGSNFTLKIRSTKLEDSAMYFCASSATGTHSYFGPGTRLLVL.

The V call is TRBV30, the J call TRBJ1-2; no clear D gene. This CDR3 spans 14 amino acids. Germline lookup yields CDR1 GTSNPN and CDR2 SVGIG (reference sequence). Between the trimmed V and J ends, which lost 0 bases and 8 bases, there was a span of 16 bases. CDR3 residues: CAWSVGGSLRGYTF. The CDR3 DNA is TGTGCCTGGAGTGTAGGTGGAAGTCTAAGAGGCTACACCTTC.

The CDR3 sequence: CASSPPGRGANVLTF. CDR3 coding DNA: TGTGCCAGCAGCCCTCCAGGGCGTGGGGCCAACGTCCTGACTTTC. The rearrangement joins TRBV11-3 to TRBJ2-6, with a weak D call TRBD1 (5 bases). Looked up from germline, CDR1 is SGHNT and CDR2 is YENEEA. Trimming took off 5 bases at V and 3 bases at J, with 11 bases between the two ends. The CDR3 runs 15 residues. The whole variable domain, filled in from reference TRBV11-3 and TRBJ2-6, reads EAGVVQSPRYKIIEKKQPVAFWCNPISGHNTLYWYLQNLGQGPELLIRYENEEAVDDSQLPKDRFSAERLKGVDSTLKIQPAELGDSAVYLCASSPPGRGANVLTFGAGSRLTVL.

V gene TRBV12-5 combines with J gene TRBJ1-2, with D unclear. CDR1 is LGHNT, CDR2 FRNRAP, per germline. The CDR3 spans 15 residues. V lost 4 bases to trimming and J lost 7 bases, with 19 bases between them. The CDR3 region has the DNA TGTGCTAGTGGTTCAAGCCTCAATATCGCTATTGGCTACACCTTC. Its translation is CASGSSLNIAIGYTF.